The present T cell receptor beta chain was sequenced within a study of tumor-infiltrating lymphocytes in localized non-small cell lung cancer. Overall study context: Each patient gave resected tumor and non-adjacent uninvolved lung tissue. Overall study findings and caveats: Available tissue quantity limited TCR sequencing to a patient subset.

As for this clone: As yet, its antigen is unknown.

This CDR3 comprises 11 residues. Germline CDR1 and CDR2: MNHEY and SMNVEV (reference sequence). V was clipped by 4 bases and J by 8 bases, with 5 bases between them. The repertoire was sequenced with immunoSEQ multiplex PCR; TCRdb's copy has only in-frame clones and lacks some. Of thousands of clones in the sample, 55% to 75% were seen once. The clonotype was recovered from a human donor with non-small cell lung cancer. The V and J genes are TRBV27 and TRBJ2-2; D call uncertain. The specimen was uninvolved lung tissue not adjacent to the tumor. The CDR3 here is CASSSSGELFF. The CDR3, as DNA: TGTGCCAGCAGTTCCTCTGGGGAGCTGTTTTTT.